This entry is about one TCR beta chain. Its target is not known. This entry is derived from a study of OX40 agonist ivuxolimab in advanced cancers. The study's findings and limits: Doses of 0.1 to 3.0 mg/kg were accompanied by clonal expansion of CD4+ and CD8+ blood T cells by week 6.

Using immunoSEQ multiplex PCR, the repertoire was profiled, and TCRdb retains in-frame clones only, with some absent. The data hold 35,000 to 40,000 clones, with about 90% observed a single time. The TCR comes from an adult with an advanced solid tumor such as melanoma, head and neck, liver or kidney cancer. The sequencing here drew on CD4+ or CD8+ T cells sorted from blood, taken in a trial of the OX40 agonist ivuxolimab.

The CDR3: CASSPGQGVRSEKLFF. Written as DNA, the CDR3 is TGCGCCAGCAGCCCGGGACAGGGCGTACGAAGCGAAAAACTGTTTTTT. V and J are TRBV5-1 and TRBJ1-4; the match to TRBD1 covers 9 bases. V lost 4 bases and J lost 8; bases outside the gene matches: 12. CDR3 length: 16 residues. Germline V gene data show CDR1 as SGHRS and CDR2 as YFSETQ.